This entry describes one TCR beta chain. This sample was included in a study of cytomegalovirus exposure and HLA in healthy donors. The PCR ran on 60 Vbeta and 13 Jbeta primers. The repertoire was sequenced with immunoSEQ multiplex PCR; TCRdb's copy has only in-frame clones and lacks some. This table has under 170,000 clones, about four fifths appearing once. Trimming left V 9 bases short and J 0 bases short, with 11 bases between. The length of the CDR3 is 13 residues. Looked up from germline, CDR1 is MNHNS and CDR2 is SASEGT. The receptor was isolated from a man aged 45-65 years in good health and CMV-seropositive. The sample comprised PBMCs. J is TRBJ1-1 and V is TRBV6-1, with a weak D call TRBD1 (6 bases). CDR3 coding DNA: TGTGCCAGTGAAACAGGGATGAACACTGAAGCTTTCTTT. Translation: CASETGMNTEAFF.